Listed here are 14 T cell receptor beta chains from one sample, sequenced in a study of T-cell reconstitution after alpha-beta-depleted transplantation in children. Molecular barcoding with unique molecular identifiers was used for the TCRbeta library. MiXCR, run by TCRdb on the PCR reads, gives a single entry per CDR3 protein. The sample yields about 980,000 distinct CDR3 sequences, roughly 29% seen once. The sequencing here drew on PBMCs, mostly from graft donor cells, taken 360 days after TCRalphabeta/CD19-depleted stem cell transplant. All receptors derive from a boy less than two years old who had a stem cell transplant for SCID, so the T cells may come from the graft donor.

The chain joins TRBV5-1 to TRBJ2-7; perhaps TRBD1 as D (5 bases). V lost 4 bases and J 2 bases, leaving 22 bases between the germline ends. CDR1 and CDR2 from the germline V gene are SGHRS and YFSETQ. The CDR3 loop spans 17 amino acids. The CDR3: CASSQTRIQGSAYEQYF. The CDR3, as DNA: TGCGCCAGCAGCCAGACCCGCATCCAGGGATCTGCCTACGAGCAGTACTTC.

The chain is built from TRBV20-1 and TRBJ2-7, with D possibly matching TRBD1 (5 bases). The CDR3 consists of 14 residues. Trimming shortened V by 6 bases and J by 0 bases, and 15 bases separated the two germline ends. CDR1 and CDR2 from the germline V gene are DFQATT and SNEGSKA (reference sequence). CDR3 region: CSALGDRPSYEQYF. As DNA, the CDR3 is TGCAGTGCCTTAGGTGACAGACCCTCCTACGAGCAGTACTTC.

The chain employs TRBV4-1 and TRBJ2-1; 8 bases match TRBD1. CDR3 length: 15 amino acids. Per germline, CDR1 MGHRA and CDR2 YSYEKL. Trimming cost V 3 bases and J 7 bases; bases outside gene matches: 8. The CDR3 DNA follows: TGCGCCAGCAGCCAGACGACAGGGGATGGTAATGAGCAGTTCTTC. Translated: CASSQTTGDGNEQFF.

This clonotype was found a few times. The rearrangement joins TRBV12-3 or TRBV12-4 to TRBJ2-7; no firm D call. CDR3 length equals 12 residues. Trimming shortened V by 3 bases and J by 4 bases, and 7 bases separated the two germline ends. The CDR3 sequence: CASSFDAYEQYF. CDR3 in DNA: TGTGCCAGCAGTTTCGACGCGTACGAGCAGTACTTC.

This clonotype was counted ten times or more. CDR3 protein: CASSLAHGNEQFF. The CDR3 DNA reads TGCGCCAGCAGCTTGGCCCATGGGAATGAGCAGTTCTTC. This chain joins TRBV5-1 and TRBJ2-1; D gene uncertain. Germline loops: CDR1 SGHRS, CDR2 YFSETQ. Trimming cost V 0 bases and J 7 bases, with 8 bases left between them. The CDR3 has 13 residues.

The rearrangement uses TRBV29-1 and TRBJ2-1; 7 bases line up with TRBD2. Germline trimming cut 3 bases from V and 9 bases from J; bases unmatched to any gene: 8. CDR1 is SQVTM, CDR2 ANQGSEA, per germline. This CDR3 contains 13 residues. CDR3 bases: TGCAGCGTTGAGGGGGAGGGGACGGGTGAGCAGTTCTTC. Protein product: CSVEGEGTGEQFF.

V usage is TRBV12-3 or TRBV12-4 and J usage is TRBJ2-2, with D maybe TRBD1 (5 bases). The CDR3 spans 15 residues. Trimming removed 2 bases at V and 2 bases at J, with 9 bases between. The CDR3 nucleotides read TGTGCCAGCAGTTTAACAGGTCATAACACCGGGGAGCTGTTTTTT. Protein: CASSLTGHNTGELFF.

The chain has TRBV9 and TRBJ2-3; D is unclear. V was pared by 0 bases and J by 12 bases, with 14 bases between. Germline V CDR1 and CDR2: SGDLS, YYNGEE. The CDR3 length is 13 residues. The CDR3 DNA sequence: TGTGCCAGCAGCGTAGGGGCCGAGGCAAGACAGTATTTT. Its protein is CASSVGAEARQYF.

This clonotype was picked up a small number of times. The chain has TRBV7-2 and TRBJ1-5; D call uncertain. Per germline, CDR1 SGHTA and CDR2 FQGNSA. This CDR3 is built from 17 residues. V lost 4 bases and J lost 0, with 16 bases in between. CDR3 nucleotide sequence: TGTGCCAGCAGCTACTACTCCGGGCCCTATAGCAATCAGCCCCAGCATTTT. It translates to CASSYYSGPYSNQPQHF.

This clonotype turned up a few times. This rearrangement joins TRBV20-1 to TRBJ2-5; D unclear. CDR3 length equals 14 residues. V was trimmed by 6 bases and J by 1 base, leaving 15 bases between them. In germline, CDR1 is DFQATT, CDR2 SNEGSKA (reference sequence). The CDR3 sequence is CSATKPSSQETQYF. The CDR3 DNA reads TGCAGTGCCACCAAGCCCAGTTCCCAAGAGACCCAGTACTTC.

There are a few counts of this clonotype. This chain uses TRBV29-1 with TRBJ2-4, with a tentative D call TRBD1 (6 bases). Germline CDR1 and CDR2: SQVTM and ANQGSEA. V lost 7 bases, J lost 7 bases, and 14 bases lay in between. This CDR3 has 12 amino acids. CDR3 bases: TGCAGCGGTGGATTTACAGGGAACATTCAGTACTTC. It translates to CSGGFTGNIQYF. The full variable domain, with the rest looked up from reference TRBV29-1 and TRBJ2-4, is SAVISQKPSRDICQRGTSLTIQCQVDSQVTMMFWYRQQPGQSLTLIATANQGSEATYESGFVIDKFPISRPNLTFSTLTVSNMSPEDSSIYLCSGGFTGNIQYFGAGTRLSVL.

This chain uses TRBV27 with TRBJ2-7; D unclear. This CDR3 has 14 residues. The V gene lost 4 bases and the J gene lost 3 bases, with 13 bases spanning the gap. Germline V CDR1 and CDR2: MNHEY, SMNVEV (reference sequence). CDR3 coding DNA: TGTGCCAGCAGTTGGGGTCCCGGTGACTACGAGCAGTACTTC. Protein: CASSWGPGDYEQYF.

This clonotype came up a few times. J is TRBJ2-5 and V is TRBV28, with D tentatively TRBD2 (6 bases). Germline loops: CDR1 MDHEN, CDR2 SYDVKM. The V gene lost 5 bases and the J gene lost 1 base, with 20 bases spanning the gap. This CDR3 has 17 amino acids. The DNA for the CDR3 is TGTGCCAGCAGTCCTTCCCCAGCGGGTACTCCCCAAGAGACCCAGTACTTC. It translates to CASSPSPAGTPQETQYF.

This clonotype was picked up a small number of times. The rearrangement joins TRBV5-1 to TRBJ2-3; 8 positions agree with TRBD2. V shed 0 bases, J shed 0 bases, and the junction held 12 bases outside the gene matches. Germline CDR1 and CDR2: SGHRS and YFSETQ. This CDR3 is 19 amino acids long. DNA of the CDR3: TGCGCCAGCAGCTTGGTCGTAGGCGGGGGGCCCCCTAGCACAGATACGCAGTATTTT. Its translation: CASSLVVGGGPPSTDTQYF.